The rows below give T cell receptor beta chains drawn from one sample of a study of shared clonotypes between healthy human individuals. Produced via immunoSEQ multiplex PCR; TCRdb's table is partial and in-frame only. The sample shows some 2,100,000 clones, approximately 94% of them seen only once. Sequenced material: naive CD4+ T cells sorted from blood. These receptors were taken from a man younger than 35 in good health. CDR3s include the opening cysteine and the closing phenylalanine or tryptophan. A D gene is named only where the DNA matches it firmly. Clone size is not always given. Where it is, it says once, few, many or a class for expanded clones.

d_call	clone_size	j_call	v_call	cdr3_aa	cdr3_nt
TRBD2	.	TRBJ2-1	TRBV4-3	CASSLPSGIYNEQFF	TGCGCCAGCAGCCTTCCTAGCGGGATCTACAATGAGCAGTTCTTC
.	few	TRBJ1-5	TRBV10-3	CATNRDTNQPQHF	TGTGCCACCAACCGGGACACCAATCAGCCCCAGCATTTT
.	.	TRBJ1-4	TRBV30	CAWRDTGAQKLFF	TGTGCCTGGAGAGACACAGGCGCTCAAAAACTGTTTTTT
.	.	TRBJ2-1	TRBV11-2	CASSSPSDEQFF	TGTGCCAGCAGCTCCCCATCGGATGAGCAGTTCTTC
TRBD2	.	TRBJ2-2	TRBV18	CASSPPLAGGPVTGELFF	TGTGCCAGCTCACCACCACTAGCGGGAGGGCCAGTCACCGGGGAGCTGTTTTTT
TRBD1	.	TRBJ1-2	TRBV6-1	CASSDPGQGLYGYTF	TGTGCCAGCAGTGACCCGGGACAGGGCCTCTATGGCTACACCTTC
.	.	TRBJ2-2	TRBV6-1	CASSGGGFGTGELFF	TGTGCCAGCAGTGGAGGAGGGTTTGGCACCGGGGAGCTGTTTTTT
.	.	TRBJ1-1	TRBV12-5	CASGLANRAFF	TGTGCTAGTGGTTTGGCCAACAGGGCTTTCTTT
.	.	TRBJ1-5	TRBV7-8	CASSLWVSGNQPQHF	TGTGCCAGCAGCTTATGGGTCTCAGGGAATCAGCCCCAGCATTTT
.	.	TRBJ2-1	TRBV14	CASSLRGGRGYNEQFF	TGTGCCAGCAGCCTACGAGGCGGCCGGGGATACAATGAGCAGTTCTTC
.	.	TRBJ2-5	TRBV30	CAWSRGSGQETQYF	TGTGCCTGGAGTAGAGGGAGCGGGCAAGAGACCCAGTACTTC
TRBD2	.	TRBJ2-1	TRBV6-1	CASHDLGGVYYEQFF	TGTGCCAGCCATGATCTGGGGGGGGTTTATTATGAGCAGTTCTTC
.	.	TRBJ2-1	TRBV5-6	CASSFNTPHEQFF	TGTGCCAGCAGCTTCAACACCCCCCATGAGCAGTTCTTC
.	.	TRBJ2-7	TRBV29-1	CSVEAGTHFYEQYF	TGCAGCGTTGAAGCCGGGACACATTTTTACGAGCAGTACTTC
.	.	TRBJ2-3	TRBV5-1	CASSLQGSDTQYF	TGCGCCAGCAGCTTGCAGGGCTCAGATACGCAGTATTTT
TRBD1	.	TRBJ1-6	TRBV5-1	CASREIPGQVNSPLHF	TGCGCCAGCAGGGAAATCCCGGGACAGGTGAATTCACCCCTCCACTTT
.	.	TRBJ2-4	TRBV5-1	CASSLEGGKNIQYF	TGCGCCAGCAGCTTGGAAGGGGGCAAAAACATTCAGTACTTC
.	.	TRBJ2-7	TRBV28	CASTGPPLLEQYF	TGTGCCAGCACGGGACCCCCGCTACTAGAGCAGTACTTC
.	.	TRBJ1-1	TRBV6-6	CASTLIGTEAFF	TGTGCCAGCACCCTCATAGGCACTGAAGCTTTCTTT
TRBD1	.	TRBJ2-3	TRBV7-2	CASSRTTKSTGAFTDTQYF	TGTGCCAGCAGCCGAACCACTAAGTCTACAGGGGCTTTCACAGATACGCAGTATTTT
.	once	TRBJ1-2	TRBV4-1	CASSQDVDYGGYTF	TGCGCCAGCAGCCAAGATGTGGATTACGGTGGCTACACCTTC
.	.	TRBJ2-5	TRBV19	CASSQTVYQETQYF	TGTGCCAGTAGTCAGACAGTGTACCAAGAGACCCAGTACTTC
.	.	TRBJ1-4	TRBV6-1	CASRKPLGTNEKLFF	TGTGCCAGCAGAAAACCCCTGGGGACTAATGAAAAACTGTTTTTT
.	.	TRBJ1-6	TRBV2	CASSELGNSPLHF	TGTGCCAGCAGTGAATTGGGGAATTCACCCCTCCACTTT
.	once	TRBJ2-3	TRBV7-2	CASSLSVQARTDTQYF	TGTGCCAGCAGCTTATCTGTGCAAGCACGCACAGATACGCAGTATTTT
.	.	TRBJ2-2	TRBV7-6	CASSLAPSSVYTGELFF	TGTGCCAGCAGCTTAGCGCCGAGTAGCGTGTACACCGGGGAGCTGTTTTTT
.	.	TRBJ1-1	TRBV19	CASSMATQGWSATEAFF	TGTGCCAGTAGTATGGCCACACAGGGCTGGTCGGCCACTGAAGCTTTCTTT
.	.	TRBJ2-3	TRBV11-3	CASSLTAVGDTQYF	TGTGCCAGCAGCTTAACGGCGGTGGGGGATACGCAGTATTTT
TRBD1	.	TRBJ2-7	TRBV28	CASRGQESSYEQYF	TGTGCCAGCAGGGGACAGGAGAGCTCCTACGAGCAGTACTTC
TRBD2	.	TRBJ2-7	TRBV28	CASSRGLAGGRVEQYF	TGTGCCAGCAGTCGTGGACTAGCGGGGGGGCGGGTCGAGCAGTACTTC
.	.	TRBJ1-1	TRBV5-4	CASSVPQGMNTEAFF	TGTGCCAGCAGCGTTCCACAGGGTATGAACACTGAAGCTTTCTTT
TRBD1	.	TRBJ2-2	TRBV9	CASSVLTGLNTGELFF	TGTGCCAGCAGCGTATTGACAGGGCTGAACACCGGGGAGCTGTTTTTT
.	.	TRBJ1-5	TRBV18	CASSPPGRGSQPQHF	TGTGCCAGCTCACCACCCGGCAGGGGATCTCAGCCCCAGCATTTT
.	.	TRBJ2-5	TRBV5-1	CASSSAGTEETQYF	TGCGCCAGCAGCTCAGCAGGTACTGAAGAGACCCAGTACTTC
.	.	TRBJ2-1	TRBV2	CASGQEMGPKFF	TGTGCCAGCGGGCAAGAGATGGGCCCCAAGTTCTTC
TRBD2	.	TRBJ2-7	TRBV30	CAWSVPLAGGPPAREQYF	TGTGCCTGGAGTGTACCTCTAGCGGGGGGCCCCCCGGCGCGCGAGCAGTACTTC
.	.	TRBJ2-3	TRBV5-6	CASSLLVGGTDTQYF	TGTGCCAGCAGCTTGCTAGTAGGGGGCACAGATACGCAGTATTTT
.	.	TRBJ2-5	TRBV29-1	CSVAGTQETQYF	TGCAGCGTCGCCGGGACGCAAGAGACCCAGTACTTC
.	.	TRBJ2-1	TRBV10-1	CASSVGQGGSNEQFF	TGCGCCAGCAGTGTCGGGCAGGGGGGTTCGAATGAGCAGTTCTTC
.	once	TRBJ1-3	TRBV9	CASSLSGNTIYF	TGTGCCAGCAGCTTAAGTGGAAACACCATATATTTT
.	.	TRBJ1-5	TRBV11-2	CASSSGPDRATQPCQPQHF	TGTGCCAGCAGCTCAGGGCCTGACAGAGCAACCCAACCTTGTCAGCCCCAGCATTTT
.	.	TRBJ1-1	TRBV2	CASSVTGANTEAFF	TGTGCCAGCAGTGTGACAGGTGCGAACACTGAAGCTTTCTTT
.	.	TRBJ2-1	TRBV6-1	CASSEVGYSYNEQFF	TGTGCCAGCAGTGAAGTGGGGTACTCCTACAATGAGCAGTTCTTC
.	.	TRBJ2-7	TRBV27	CASSLSPGHYEQYF	TGTGCCAGCAGTTTATCCCCAGGTCACTACGAGCAGTACTTC
TRBD2	.	TRBJ2-2	TRBV30	CAWSGTSGTKGGELFF	TGTGCCTGGAGTGGAACTAGCGGGACAAAGGGCGGGGAGCTGTTTTTT